The T cell receptor (beta chain) under discussion was sequenced for a study of blood T cell repertoires in COVID-19. The wider study: Both acute and convalescent COVID-19 samples were obtained from the United States, Italy and Spain. Nucleic acid was either cDNA or gDNA, and it came from T cells, B-cell-depleted T cells, or PBMCs.

Clones were read by immunoSEQ multiplex PCR, and TCRdb kept only the in-frame ones, dropping some. Among some 74,000 clones listed, roughly nine tenths were seen once. The Seattle patients joined while their infection was active and were tracked longitudinally afterward. V lost 8 bases, J lost 0 bases, and 17 bases lay in between. CDR1 and CDR2 (germline): SNHLY, FYNNEI. CDR3 length: 16 amino acids. A few counts support this clone. The chain couples TRBV2 to TRBJ1-5; D gene ambiguous. This sequence originates from a man aged 50 or older with COVID-19, enrolled during active disease. Sequenced material: peripheral blood. The CDR3, as DNA: TGTGCCAGCTCTCAAGCGGGTCGGCTTAGCAATCAGCCCCAGCATTTT. The encoded protein is CASSQAGRLSNQPQHF.